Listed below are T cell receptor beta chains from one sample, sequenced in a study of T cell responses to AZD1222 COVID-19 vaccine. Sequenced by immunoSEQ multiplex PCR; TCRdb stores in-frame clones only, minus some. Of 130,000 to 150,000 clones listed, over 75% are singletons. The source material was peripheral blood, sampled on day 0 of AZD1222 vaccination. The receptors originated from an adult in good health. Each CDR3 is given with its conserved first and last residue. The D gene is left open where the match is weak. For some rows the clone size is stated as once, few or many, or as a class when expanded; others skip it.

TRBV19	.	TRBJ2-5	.	TGTGCCAGTAGTATTTCCCCGGGACATAATAGCGCCCAAGAGACCCAGTACTTC	CASSISPGHNSAQETQYF
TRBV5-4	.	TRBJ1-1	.	TGTGCCAGCAGCTTGGAGGCGTGGGCTGAAGCTTTCTTT	CASSLEAWAEAFF
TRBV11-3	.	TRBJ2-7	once	TGTGCCAGCAGCTTAGGCGGATCCTCCTACGAGCAGTACTTC	CASSLGGSSYEQYF
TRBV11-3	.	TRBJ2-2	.	TGTGCCAGCAGCTACCAGGCGGACGGGGAGCTGTTTTTT	CASSYQADGELFF
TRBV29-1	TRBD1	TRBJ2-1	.	TGCAGCGCCTTCGCCGGGACAGCCTACAATGAGCAGTTCTTC	CSAFAGTAYNEQFF
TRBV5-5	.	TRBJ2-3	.	TGTGCCAGCAGCTTGGCCAAGCAGGGTGGCGATACGCAGTATTTT	CASSLAKQGGDTQYF
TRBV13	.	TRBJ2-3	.	TGTGCCAGCAGCTTATTCCAGGGGATCCGAGATACGCAGTATTTT	CASSLFQGIRDTQYF
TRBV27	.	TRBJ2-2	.	TGTGCCAGCAGTTTCTTACCCGCGAACACCGGGGAGCTGTTTTTT	CASSFLPANTGELFF
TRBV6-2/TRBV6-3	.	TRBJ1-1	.	TGTGCCAGCAGTGCCCAGGTGCAGGGGGCTTTCTTT	CASSAQVQGAFF
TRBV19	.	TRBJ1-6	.	TGTGCCAGTAGTTCGGCAGACTCCAGGGGACCCCTCCACTTT	CASSSADSRGPLHF
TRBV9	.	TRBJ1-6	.	TGTGCCAGCAATCGGGGGCTCAATTCACCCCTCCACTTT	CASNRGLNSPLHF
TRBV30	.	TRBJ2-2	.	TGTGCCTGGAGTGCTTTGGGGTACGGGGAGCTGTTTTTT	CAWSALGYGELFF
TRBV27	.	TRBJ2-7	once	TGTGCCAGCAGTTCACGGGGTAGGGGTCGGTCCTACGAGCAGTACTTC	CASSSRGRGRSYEQYF
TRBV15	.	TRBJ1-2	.	TGTGCCACCAGCAGAGAGGAGTCAGCCCCAAACTATGGCTACACCTTC	CATSREESAPNYGYTF
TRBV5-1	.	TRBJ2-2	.	TGCGCCAGCAGCTGGGATACGAACACCGGGGAGCTGTTTTTT	CASSWDTNTGELFF
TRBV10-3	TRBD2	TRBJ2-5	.	TGTGCCATCAGCGCAAGGACTAGCGGGGGGTCGGTAGGGACCCAGTACTTC	CAISARTSGGSVGTQYF
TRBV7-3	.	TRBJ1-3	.	TGTGCCACTGGGGAGGGAAACACCATATATTTT	CATGEGNTIYF
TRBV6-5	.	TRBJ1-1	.	TGTGCCAGCAGCCGGGGACCGAGGCTTGAAGCTTTCTTT	CASSRGPRLEAFF
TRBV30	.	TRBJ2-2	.	TGTGCCTGGAGTGTAAGGGGTTCGGAAAACACCGGGGAGCTGTTTTTT	CAWSVRGSENTGELFF
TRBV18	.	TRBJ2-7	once	TGTGCCAGCTCCACGGATCTCTACGAGCAGTACTTC	CASSTDLYEQYF
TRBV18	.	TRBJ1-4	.	TGTGCCAGCTCACCGGTAGGCCCGGAAAAACTGTTTTTT	CASSPVGPEKLFF
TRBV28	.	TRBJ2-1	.	TGTGCCAGCAACAGTTTCGGGTCAAGCTCCTACAATGAGCAGTTCTTC	CASNSFGSSSYNEQFF
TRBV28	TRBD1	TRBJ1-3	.	TGTGCCAGCAGTTCCCGACAGGGACGGACTGGAAACACCATATATTTT	CASSSRQGRTGNTIYF
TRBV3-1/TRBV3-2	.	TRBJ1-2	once	TGTGCCAGCAGCCAAAGGGGATCTAACTATGGCTACACCTTC	CASSQRGSNYGYTF
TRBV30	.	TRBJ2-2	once	TGTGCCTCTAAAGGAGCTCGGAACACCGGGGAGCTGTTTTTT	CASKGARNTGELFF
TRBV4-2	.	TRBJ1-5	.	TGTGCCAGCAGCCAATTCCTCGGACAGCAAAATCAGCCCCAGCATTTT	CASSQFLGQQNQPQHF
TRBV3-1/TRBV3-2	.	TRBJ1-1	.	TGTGCCAGCAGCCCTGCGGAGCCAGGGAACACTGAAGCTTTCTTT	CASSPAEPGNTEAFF
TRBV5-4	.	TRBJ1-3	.	TGTGCCAGCAGCTTGGGGGCTGGAGGAAACACCATATATTTT	CASSLGAGGNTIYF
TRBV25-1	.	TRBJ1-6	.	TGTGCCAGCCTCCCGGCAAGCTCCTATAATTCACCCCTCCACTTT	CASLPASSYNSPLHF
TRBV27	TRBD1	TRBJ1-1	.	TGTGCCAGCAAGATGTCTAACAGGGGGGGAATGAACACTGAAGCTTTCTTT	CASKMSNRGGMNTEAFF
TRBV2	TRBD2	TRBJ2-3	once	TGTGCCAGCAGTGAAGGAGGCGCGGGCGGGAGGTCCGGCTACACAGATACGCAGTATTTT	CASSEGGAGGRSGYTDTQYF
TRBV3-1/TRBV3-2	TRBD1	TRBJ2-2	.	TGTGCCAGCAGCCACCCGCGGCGGGACAGGGGTACCGGGGAGCTGTTTTTT	CASSHPRRDRGTGELFF
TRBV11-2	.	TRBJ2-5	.	TGTGCCAGCAGCTTACTCGGGGGCCGTCGTGAGACCCAGTACTTC	CASSLLGGRRETQYF
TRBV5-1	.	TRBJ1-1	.	TGCGCCAGCAGCTGGGACGGGAACACTGAAGCTTTCTTT	CASSWDGNTEAFF
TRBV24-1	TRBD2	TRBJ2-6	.	TGTGCCACCAGTGCCCCTCCCGGGAGGGAGGGCGTAACTGGGGCCAACGTCCTGACTTTC	CATSAPPGREGVTGANVLTF
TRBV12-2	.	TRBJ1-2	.	TGTGCAAGTCGCTTAAAACCCCGACGGTCCTATGGCTACACCTTC	CASRLKPRRSYGYTF
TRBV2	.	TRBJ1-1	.	TGTGCCAGCATAGGGGCCTTACTGAACACTGAAGCTTTCTTT	CASIGALLNTEAFF
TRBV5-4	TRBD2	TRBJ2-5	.	TGTGCCAGCAGCCCGCCTGGCGGGAGGGCGGCAGAGACCCAGTACTTC	CASSPPGGRAAETQYF
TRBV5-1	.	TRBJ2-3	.	TGCGCCAGCAGCTTGGCCAGACGGTTCACAGATACGCAGTATTTT	CASSLARRFTDTQYF
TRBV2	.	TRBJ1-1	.	TGTGCCAGCAGTGTAAATCTTGGGACTGAAGCTTTCTTT	CASSVNLGTEAFF
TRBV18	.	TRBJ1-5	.	TGTGCCAGCTCACCAGGGCAGACCCACTGGCCCCAGCATTTT	CASSPGQTHWPQHF
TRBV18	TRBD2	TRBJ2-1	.	TGTGCCAGCTCACCGGGACTAGCGGGGTCCAATGAGCAGTTCTTC	CASSPGLAGSNEQFF